This TCR beta chain was recovered during a study of shared clonotypes between healthy human individuals. The CDR3 is made up of 15 amino acids. Trimming cost V 4 bases and J 5 bases, with 14 bases left between them. Genomic DNA for unsorted samples, which was extracted with the QIAamp DNA Blood Mini kit, came from approximately 90 million PBMCs. In replicate PCRs of unsorted PBMC, about 0.3 ug DNA, roughly 30,000 T cell genomes, was used. Repertoires were generated with immunoSEQ multiplex PCR, while TCRdb's copy carries only in-frame clones and drops some. In the table there are 450,000 to 650,000 clones, roughly 79% of which are singletons.

The sample taken for sequencing was PBMCs. The receptor was derived from a woman aged 40 to 50 in good health. Some clones in this sample may be carry-over from other donors' samples. The gene calls are TRBV7-1 and TRBJ2-2; TRBD2 is a possible D gene (7 bases). TRBV7-1 is flagged as an ORF with uncertain function. As DNA, the CDR3 is TGTGCCAGCAGCTTAAGGCGGGGGCAAACCGGGGAGCTGTTTTTT. The encoded protein is CASSLRRGQTGELFF.